Below are 13 T cell receptor beta chains sequenced from a single sample in a study of blood T cells in healthy people across ages. Then a second PCR, running roughly 7 to 11 cycles, was carried out with a sample-barcoded 5' primer and a J-beta primer mix. TCRdb re-called the 5' RACE reads with MiXCR, one entry per CDR3 protein. The profile covers more than 1.4 million distinct CDR3 sequences, with 42% appearing a single time and roughly 7.9% taken by the ten largest. The sequenced material came from blood. These receptors were obtained from a woman younger than 35 in good health.

This clonotype appeared a single time. The chain carries TRBV24-1 and TRBJ2-1; D possibly corresponds to TRBD1 (5 bases). CDR1 KGHDR and CDR2 SFDVKD come from the germline V gene. V was shortened by 4 bases and J by 6 bases, with 12 bases between the two germline ends. The CDR3 consists of 14 residues. The CDR3 DNA sequence: TGTGCCACCAGTGACACGCTAGGGGCCAATGAGCAGTTCTTC. This translates into CATSDTLGANEQFF.

This chain joins TRBV6-1 and TRBJ2-7; no firm D call. The germline V gene has CDR1 MNHNS and CDR2 SASEGT. V was trimmed by 3 bases and J by 5 bases, leaving 11 bases between them. CDR3 length: 13 amino acids. CDR3 protein: CASSDLGDHEQYF. CDR3 DNA sequence: TGTGCCAGCAGTGACCTTGGGGATCACGAGCAGTACTTC.

The sample holds a few counts of this clonotype. The chain joins TRBV7-2 to TRBJ2-7; TRBD2 aligns across 7 bases. Germline V gives CDR1 SGHTA, CDR2 FQGNSA. V dropped 5 bases and J dropped 0; count of bases not matched to a gene: 19. This CDR3 is built from 19 residues. For the CDR3, the DNA is TGTGCCAGCAGCGAGGGGAGGGACCCTTCGCCATCCCCCTCCTACGAGCAGTACTTC. Amino acid sequence: CASSEGRDPSPSPSYEQYF.

A note on this clonotype: A junction boundary mismatches the germline segment, possibly from a read error. The rearrangement joins TRBV9 to TRBJ1-5, with no clear D. The CDR3 has 16 residues. CDR1 SGDLS and CDR2 YYNGEE come from the germline V gene. Here the CDR3 reads CACSGGDNAPNQPQHF. CDR3 nucleotides: TGTGCCTGCAGCGGCGGGGATAACGCCCCCAATCAGCCCCAGCATTTT.

This clonotype was recorded a few times. The J gene is TRBJ2-3, the V gene TRBV3-1, with 9 bases that match TRBD2. Germline CDR1 LGHDT, CDR2 YNNKEL (reference sequence). The CDR3 is made up of 15 amino acids. V was clipped by 0 bases and J by 7 bases; unmatched bases: 5. CDR3 nucleotide sequence: TGTGCCAGCAGCCAAGATATTACTAGCGGGCATACGCAGTATTTT. It specifies CASSQDITSGHTQYF.

The V and J genes are TRBV12-3 or TRBV12-4 and TRBJ2-7; possible D gene TRBD2, 6 bases. CDR3 length: 13 amino acids. Trimming removed 6 bases at V and 3 bases at J, with 12 bases between. The CDR3 protein is CASSSGENYEQYF. In nucleotides, the CDR3 is TGTGCCAGCAGCTCGGGGGAAAACTACGAGCAGTACTTC.

This clonotype was detected a few times. V is TRBV6-5 and J is TRBJ2-1, with 7 bases matching TRBD1. CDR3 length: 15 residues. Trimming took 0 bases from V and 7 from J; bases not matched to a gene: 6. Germline V gene lookup returns CDR1 MNHEY and CDR2 SVGAGI. The CDR3 DNA is TGTGCCAGCAGTTACTCGACCCAGGGGGTGAATGAGCAGTTCTTC. Translating gives CASSYSTQGVNEQFF.

This clonotype was counted a few times. The V gene is TRBV6-1, the J gene TRBJ1-1, with D perhaps TRBD1 (6 bases). V was clipped by 1 base and J by 6 bases, with 15 bases between them. The CDR3 is made up of 15 amino acids. Germline lookup yields CDR1 MNHNS and CDR2 SASEGT. CDR3 coding DNA: TGTGCCAGCAGTGAAGATGGACAGCACCTATCTGAAGCTTTCTTT. Amino acid sequence: CASSEDGQHLSEAFF.

The chain employs TRBV25-1 and TRBJ1-1, with a tentative D call TRBD1 (5 bases). The length of the CDR3 is 12 residues. V shed 7 bases and J shed 4 bases, with 10 bases lying between them. Germline V gene data show CDR1 as MGHDK and CDR2 as SYGVNS. As DNA, the CDR3 is TGTGCCAGCATGAGGGGTGGCACTGAAGCTTTCTTT. This translates into CASMRGGTEAFF.

This clonotype was recorded a few times. This chain connects TRBV7-2 to TRBJ2-7, with D perhaps given as TRBD1 or TRBD2 (5 bases each). The V and J ends lost 5 bases and 2 bases respectively, with 13 bases between them. The CDR3 has 14 amino acids. From germline, CDR1 is SGHTA and CDR2 FQGNSA. The CDR3 sequence is CASSGGPRAYEQYF. For the CDR3, the DNA is TGTGCCAGCAGCGGGGGTCCCAGGGCCTACGAGCAGTACTTC.

The CDR3 DNA is TGTGCCAGCAGCTTCAACCGGGACAGTGTGAATGAAAAACTGTTTTTT. This gives the protein CASSFNRDSVNEKLFF. The V call is TRBV7-8, the J call TRBJ1-4; TRBD1 agrees at 7 bases. V lost 3 bases, J lost 5 bases, and 9 bases stayed unmatched. The CDR3 covers 16 residues. Germline V gives CDR1 SGHVS, CDR2 FQNEAQ.

The chain employs TRBV10-3 and TRBJ1-2; tentatively, D is TRBD1 (5 bases). V was shortened by 2 bases and J by 6 bases, with 10 bases between the two germline ends. This CDR3 is 13 amino acids long. Per the germline V gene, CDR1 is ENHRY and CDR2 is SYGVKD. The CDR3 loop reads CAISERQGDGYTF. The CDR3 nucleotides read TGTGCCATCAGTGAGCGGCAGGGTGATGGCTACACCTTC.

J is TRBJ2-7 and V is TRBV12-3 or TRBV12-4; 8 bases are shared with TRBD2. The CDR3 spans 16 residues. The J segment lost 3 bases and the V segment lost 6 bases, leaving 13 bases of the junction unmatched. CDR3 sequence (DNA): TGTGCCAGCAGCCCCTTACTGGCACTAGCGGTCTACGAGCAGTACTTC. Its protein is CASSPLLALAVYEQYF.